These 25 T cell receptor beta chains were all obtained from the same sample, sequenced in a study of blood T cells in healthy people across ages. It was with a sample-barcoded 5' primer and a J-beta primer mix that a second PCR of about 6 to 12 cycles was run. One entry per CDR3 protein results from TCRdb running MiXCR on the 5' RACE reads. The sample consists of some 1 million distinct CDR3 sequences, 45% of them appearing once. The sequenced material came from blood. The receptor set was obtained from a woman aged 55-69 years in good health.

The chain couples TRBV5-6 to TRBJ2-1; a possible D gene is TRBD2 (6 bases). CDR3 length equals 15 residues. Germline lookup yields CDR1 SGHDT and CDR2 YYEEEE. The germline V and J ends were trimmed by 4 bases and 8 bases, with 19 bases remaining between them. The CDR3 here is CASSPWRDFVDEQFF. The CDR3, as DNA: TGTGCCAGCAGCCCCTGGCGGGACTTTGTCGATGAGCAGTTCTTC. The full variable domain, rest sourced from reference TRBV5-6 and TRBJ2-1, is DAGVTQSPTHLIKTRGQQVTLRCSPKSGHDTVSWYQQALGQGPQFIFQYYEEEERQRGNFPDRFSGHQFPNYSSELNVNALLLGDSALYLCASSPWRDFVDEQFFGPGTRLTVL.

The chain links TRBV20-1 to TRBJ2-1; TRBD2 matches at 8 bases. Germline V CDR1 and CDR2: DFQATT, SNEGSKA (reference sequence). The CDR3 totals 15 residues. The CDR3 DNA reads as TGCAGCGCAACTGAGCTAGCGGGTCTCTACAATGAGCAGTTCTTC. Translated: CSATELAGLYNEQFF.

This clonotype came up once. The chain combines TRBV6-5 with TRBJ2-1, with TRBD2 matching over 12 bases. J lost 7 bases, V lost 6 bases, and 7 bases had no gene match. CDR3 length: 15 amino acids. Germline V gene sequence: CDR1 MNHEY, CDR2 SVGAGI. CDR3 region: CASRVTSGSWNEQFF. CDR3 in DNA: TGTGCCAGCAGGGTGACTAGCGGGAGCTGGAATGAGCAGTTCTTC.

This chain uses TRBV27 with TRBJ2-7, with TRBD1 matching over 10 bases. This CDR3 spans 14 amino acids. CDR1 and CDR2 (germline): MNHEY, SMNVEV (reference sequence). Losses at the gene ends were 7 bases for V and 4 bases for J; bases not matched to a gene: 7. In DNA, the CDR3 is TGTGCCAGCACCGCGGGACAGGGGACATACGAGCAGTACTTC. The encoded protein is CASTAGQGTYEQYF.

Details on this clonotype: Because the CDR3 is missing its conserved closing phenylalanine or tryptophan, this is likely a read error. The chain carries TRBV10-2 and TRBJ2-7, with 7 bases aligning to TRBD2. This CDR3 is built from 15 residues. CDR1 and CDR2 from the germline V gene are WSHSY and SAAADI. Trimming took 3 bases from V and 1 from J; bases not matched to a gene: 6. The CDR3 sequence is CASSDPRLASYEQYS. CDR3 sequence (DNA): TGCGCCAGCAGTGACCCACGACTAGCTTCCTACGAGCAGTACTCC.

The V call is TRBV27, the J call TRBJ1-1; TRBD1 is a possible D gene (5 bases). Between the trimmed V and J ends, which lost 5 bases and 4 bases, there was a span of 17 bases. Germline assignment: CDR1 MNHEY and CDR2 SMNVEV (reference sequence). The CDR3 covers 15 residues. The CDR3 nucleotides read TGTGCCAGCAGTCCCGTTGGGGCGAGGAGCACTGAAGCTTTCTTT. As protein: CASSPVGARSTEAFF.

This chain uses TRBV30 with TRBJ2-1; no clear D. The CDR3 loop spans 14 amino acids. V shed 8 bases and J shed 6 bases, with 20 bases lying between them. CDR1 GTSNPN and CDR2 SVGIG come from the germline V gene (reference sequence). The CDR3 region has the DNA TGTGCCAGGGAACACGGCTCACTACTCAATGAGCAGTTCTTC. Translated, it gives CAREHGSLLNEQFF.

This clonotype was counted a few times. This chain connects TRBV27 to TRBJ2-7; D is ambiguous. CDR1 is MNHEY, CDR2 SMNVEV, per germline (reference sequence). This CDR3 region has 15 residues. Deletions cut 4 bases from V and 2 bases from J, with 15 bases between. CDR3 loop: CASSWFSGVTYEQYF. Written as DNA, the CDR3 is TGTGCCAGCAGTTGGTTCTCCGGCGTGACCTACGAGCAGTACTTC.

This rearrangement joins TRBV6-5 to TRBJ1-1, with a weak D call TRBD1 (5 bases). Between the trimmed V and J ends, which lost 6 bases and 3 bases, there was a span of 11 bases. CDR1 and CDR2 (germline): MNHEY, SVGAGI. The CDR3 spans 13 residues. The CDR3 coding sequence is TGTGCCAGCAGGGGGGACGGACACACTGAAGCTTTCTTT. Amino acid sequence: CASRGDGHTEAFF.

The chain uses TRBV6-2 or TRBV6-3 and TRBJ2-1; 7 bases align to TRBD2. The CDR3 is 14 residues long. Germline V lookup: CDR1 MNHEY, CDR2 SVGEGT. The junction had 10 bases not matched to a gene; V was cut back by 6 bases and J by 8 bases. CDR3: CASRRDYSGHEQFF. CDR3 sequence (DNA): TGTGCCAGCAGGAGGGACTACTCGGGCCATGAGCAGTTCTTC.

The rearrangement links TRBV11-3 to TRBJ2-3, with 8 bases aligning to TRBD1. V lost 5 bases to trimming and J lost 5 bases; unmatched junction nucleotides: 15. The CDR3 sequence is 17 residues long. The V gene's germline CDR1 is SGHNT and CDR2 YENEEA. CDR3 DNA: TGTGCCAGCAGCCCTGGGGCCCTCAGGGGGCGTGAAGATACGCAGTATTTT. Translation: CASSPGALRGREDTQYF.

V usage is TRBV20-1 and J usage is TRBJ2-7; 11 nucleotides line up with TRBD1. CDR3 length: 15 amino acids. With 2 bases clipped from V and 6 bases from J, the junction kept 9 bases outside the gene matches. Looked up from germline, CDR1 is DFQATT and CDR2 is SNEGSKA (reference sequence). CDR3 sequence (DNA): TGCAGTGCTAGACCTCGGGACAGGGGGTTCAGCGAGCAGTACTTC. It yields the protein CSARPRDRGFSEQYF.

In its sample, this clonotype was seen a few times. This chain links TRBV5-1 with TRBJ2-1, with D maybe TRBD2 (6 bases). The CDR3 spans 16 residues. V was trimmed by 1 base and J by 6 bases, leaving 17 bases between them. Germline V gene sequence: CDR1 SGHRS, CDR2 YFSETQ. Written as DNA, the CDR3 is TGCGCCAGCAGCTTGAACGAAGCGGGTGGTGGCAATGAGCAGTTCTTC. Its translation is CASSLNEAGGGNEQFF.

V usage is TRBV7-9 and J usage is TRBJ1-1; D gene ambiguous. The length of the CDR3 is 14 residues. Trimming took 5 bases from V and 5 from J, leaving 15 bases between them. From germline, CDR1 is SEHNR and CDR2 FQNEAQ (reference sequence). The CDR3 loop reads CASSIPGDRTEAFF. CDR3 nucleotides: TGTGCCAGCAGCATTCCGGGAGATAGGACTGAAGCTTTCTTT.

This chain uses TRBV7-9 with TRBJ2-7; no reliable D call. Per the germline V gene, CDR1 is SEHNR and CDR2 is FQNEAQ (reference sequence). The ends were cut back, 0 bases at V and 6 bases at J, with 12 bases in the middle. This CDR3 has 14 residues. The chain's CDR3 is CASSLASSSSEQYF. DNA for the CDR3: TGTGCCAGCAGCTTAGCGTCGTCCTCATCCGAGCAGTACTTC.

The rearrangement uses TRBV12-3 or TRBV12-4 and TRBJ2-5, with D unclear. This CDR3 comprises 16 residues. Trimming pared 5 bases from V and 0 bases from J, leaving 16 bases between. The CDR3 loop is CASSMGYPKYQETQYF. CDR3 nucleotides: TGTGCCAGCAGTATGGGATACCCCAAGTACCAAGAGACCCAGTACTTC.

A single count supports this clonotype. The chain combines TRBV3-1 with TRBJ2-4, with D perhaps TRBD1 (7 bases). V lost 4 bases and J lost 0, with 13 bases in between. Germline lookup yields CDR1 LGHDT and CDR2 YNNKEL (reference sequence). The CDR3 contains 16 residues. This CDR3 is CASSPRQGLAKNIQYF. The CDR3 nucleotides read TGTGCCAGCAGCCCGAGACAGGGACTAGCCAAAAACATTCAGTACTTC. Full variable domain (outside the CDR3, taken from reference TRBV3-1 and TRBJ2-4): DTAVSQTPKYLVTQMGNDKSIKCEQNLGHDTMYWYKQDSKKFLKIMFSYNNKELIINETVPNRFSPKSPDKAHLNLHINSLELGDSAVYFCASSPRQGLAKNIQYFGAGTRLSVL.

The gene calls are TRBV9 and TRBJ2-3, with TRBD2 as a possible D gene (5 bases). Germline lookup yields CDR1 SGDLS and CDR2 YYNGEE. This CDR3 is built from 17 residues. Deletions cut 0 bases from V and 0 bases from J, with 14 bases between. CDR3 sequence reads: CASSVVPGLGSTDTQYF. In nucleotides, the CDR3 is TGTGCCAGCAGCGTAGTACCCGGACTTGGTAGCACAGATACGCAGTATTTT.

This clonotype was counted only a few times. V gene TRBV11-2 combines with J gene TRBJ2-5; 8 bases are shared with TRBD1. The CDR3 is made up of 20 amino acids. CDR1 and CDR2 (germline): SGHAT, FQNNGV. The J segment lost 4 bases and the V segment lost 9 bases, leaving 28 bases of the junction unmatched. The CDR3 nucleotides are TGTGCCAGGCCTCCATGGACAGGGATACCCGAAACGGGAAACTCAGAGACCCAGTACTTC. This codes for CARPPWTGIPETGNSETQYF.

The genes are TRBV4-2 and TRBJ2-3, with D possibly matching TRBD1 (5 bases). The CDR3 spans 15 residues. Trimming pared 5 bases from V and 3 bases from J, leaving 15 bases between. Germline values: CDR1 LGHNA, CDR2 YNFKEQ. The CDR3 reads CASSLQQAQTDTQYF. The CDR3, as DNA: TGTGCCAGCAGCTTGCAACAGGCCCAAACAGATACGCAGTATTTT.

V usage is TRBV10-3 and J usage is TRBJ2-1; either TRBD1 or TRBD2 may fit D (5 bases each). Germline CDR1 reads ENHRY; CDR2 reads SYGVKD. Trimming took 0 bases from V and 0 from J, leaving 12 bases between them. The CDR3 has 17 amino acids. The CDR3 spells CAISESGVGSSYNEQFF. The CDR3 DNA follows: TGTGCCATCAGTGAGTCGGGGGTAGGCAGCTCCTACAATGAGCAGTTCTTC.

V is TRBV12-3 or TRBV12-4 and J is TRBJ2-7; 11 bases agree with TRBD2. The CDR3 length is 18 residues. The ends lost 3 bases at V and 1 base at J; junction bases unmatched: 11. The CDR3 here is CASSLTGLTSGKSYEQYF. CDR3 nucleotides: TGTGCCAGCAGTTTGACAGGGCTGACTAGCGGGAAATCCTACGAGCAGTACTTC.

The chain joins TRBV5-1 to TRBJ2-3; D unclear. Trimming left V 0 bases short and J 4 bases short, with 18 bases between. Per germline, CDR1 SGHRS and CDR2 YFSETQ. The CDR3 loop spans 17 amino acids. DNA of the CDR3: TGCGCCAGCAGCTTGGCGGCTGCGGAGCAGGAAGCAGATACGCAGTATTTT. The encoded protein is CASSLAAAEQEADTQYF.

The genes are TRBV7-2 and TRBJ1-4, with D perhaps TRBD1 (6 bases). Germline lookup yields CDR1 SGHTA and CDR2 FQGNSA. V was clipped by 5 bases and J by 8 bases, with 15 bases between them. The CDR3 has 14 residues. This CDR3 is CASSVGGPGEKLFF. The CDR3 coding sequence is TGTGCCAGCAGCGTAGGGGGGCCGGGGGAAAAACTGTTTTTT.

This clonotype showed up just a few times. CDR3 in DNA: TGTGCCAGCAGCCAAGATAAGTTCGGGGGCGATGAGCAGTACTTC. This codes for CASSQDKFGGDEQYF. The chain is built from TRBV3-1 and TRBJ2-5; tentatively, D is TRBD1 or TRBD2 (6 bases each). This CDR3 contains 15 residues. Germline V gene sequence: CDR1 LGHDT, CDR2 YNNKEL (reference sequence). Trimming left V 0 bases short and J 11 bases short, with 19 bases between.